The present T cell receptor beta chain was sequenced within a study of cytomegalovirus exposure and HLA in healthy donors (dated by TCRdb to 2016 to 2017). About the full investigation: An earlier analysis of approximately 640 of the donors reported about 250 Gb of sequence data and roughly 100 million unique TCR beta sequences from around 200 million T cells. The aim of the study was to test whether cataloging public T cell receptors could identify signatures of past pathogen exposure. Every discovery cohort repertoire had been produced on one sequencing platform. The T cell repertoires of under 700 subjects were profiled by immunosequencing and related to cytomegalovirus serostatus. Roughly 310 gigabases of sequencing data and approximately 93 million unique TCR sequences were included in an early release covering about 700 HLA-typed donors. Alongside the repertoire data, information on donor age, sex, ethnicity and CMV serostatus was compiled. In a later genetic analysis, genome-wide SNP genotypes for about 65% of the roughly 700 donors were used, and that subset was treated as a discovery cohort. HLA typing included class I and class II loci at four-digit resolution. Of the 300 to 450 genotyped donors, approximately 80% fell in the genetic ancestry cluster associated with self-reported Caucasian donors. Typing coverage differed by locus: A, B, C, DRB1 and DQB1 were typed in roughly 629-640 donors, DQA1 in about 510, DPA1 in around 600, and DPB1 in approximately 450. On average, around 240,000 unique TCR beta nucleotide sequences were sequenced per donor among about 400 genotyped donors of the cohort, with 15% to 20% of those sequences being non-productive. A later analysis re-examined previously published TCR beta repertoires from over 500 donors and added high-resolution HLA genotyping to investigate patterns of TCR occurrence. To decide whether each TCR beta V gene segment behaved as functional or pseudogenic, an earlier analysis of approximately 590 of the donors relied on high-throughput TCR beta sequencing. Rather than drawing on any new phenotypic data, the later analysis identified candidate immune exposures from TCR beta sequences and the way those sequences occurred across donors. In addition to the first cohort of around 670 subjects, a separate validation cohort of over 90 different subjects was used. To predict cytomegalovirus infection status, the study brought together high-throughput TCR immunosequencing, statistical association of individual TCRs with disease status, and machine learning. A handful of DR-DQ haplotypes were handled as single units for association and clustering because linkage in the cohort was strong.

To note about this clone: Its antigen remains unidentified. Base qualities are missing; no much larger clone stands one base away.

V lost 7 bases and J lost 7 bases; the stretch between them is 10 bases long. The CDR3, from cysteine to phenylalanine, totals 11 residues. Of the read, only the CDR3 DNA is kept; its 33 bases are in frame from base 1. For CDR1 and CDR2, the germline V gene lists MNHEY and SVGAGI. The cohort comprised hundreds of healthy bone marrow donors. At the time of sampling, all cohort members were nominally healthy, though unrecorded immune exposures were likely present. The donor was CMV seropositive and was included in the group of about 290 seropositive cohort members. A peripheral blood sample was provided by each donor, and peripheral blood mononuclear cells were used for TCR beta sequencing. Genomic DNA was extracted from the blood cell samples with the Qiagen DNeasy Blood Extraction Kit. Libraries were prepared through the immunoSEQ multiplex PCR assay. For the multiplex PCR, a mixture combining 60 forward primers for TCR Vbeta segments and 13 reverse primers for TCR Jbeta segments was used. A multiplex PCR assay on genomic DNA amplified the CDR3 region of rearranged TCR beta genes. Amplified TCR beta libraries were sequenced as 87-base-pair reads on the Illumina HiSeq System. In the original analysis: A later analysis tallied around 80 million unique TCR beta chains across the roughly 610 repertoires, and about 10 million of those chains were shared by two or more donors. A nearest-neighbor algorithm error-corrected the raw reads and collapsed the reads into unique sequences, merging closely related sequences to remove PCR and sequencing errors. To assign V, D and J gene segments, CDR3 sequences were aligned to IMGT reference sequences. Each retained sequence needed at least a six-nucleotide match to both a V gene segment and a J gene segment. Rearrangements were called productive when the CDR3 lacked stop codons and stayed in frame with V and J; all others were non-productive. CDR3 was defined by IMGT convention, running from the second conserved V-encoded cysteine to the conserved J-encoded phenylalanine. Sequences without an unambiguous match to a single V gene segment were excluded from the earlier analysis of several hundred of the donors. An earlier analysis of approximately 590 of the donors called V segments functional above 56.7% productive rearrangements and segregating when the between-donor standard deviation exceeded 5%. A statistical classification framework was developed to diagnose cytomegalovirus status using the catalog of TCR beta chain sequences. In a later analysis, TCR nucleotide sequences were compared against IMGT/GENE-DB human TR gene sequences so that V and J genes could be assigned. In a later analysis, CDR3 sequences and most-parsimonious VDJ recombination scenarios were assigned using the TCRdist pipeline. In a later analysis, every TCR beta chain was defined by the combination of its CDR3 amino acid sequence and its V-gene family, and reads without a unique V-gene family were dropped. A later analysis removed 500 to 650 highly shared, low-generation-probability nucleotide sequences to deal with suspected cross-contamination and a sequencing artifact. In a later analysis, a clonal expansion index was calculated for each public chain from normalized within-repertoire ranks of inferred template counts. In a later analysis, generation probabilities were computed with a VDJ recombination model fitted to out-of-frame rearrangements, and the resulting probabilities were checked against IGoR. A later analysis scored TCR-TCR, TCR-HLA and TCR-CMV co-occurrence with hypergeometric tests, applying a repertoire-size bias correction to TCR pairs. In a later analysis, false discovery rates were estimated by permuting HLA or CMV assignments 20 times. In a later analysis, co-occurring TCRs were grouped with DBSCAN, and TCRdist sequence similarity was added when clustering was performed within HLA-allele-positive subsets. Repertoires with fewer than 30,000 or more than 120,000 public chains, plus five repertoires with anomalous nucleotide sharing, were excluded from co-occurrence clustering. Entries here come from immuneACCESS through TCRdb and include only in-frame sequences with V and J called. Some clones fail to appear in such tables; in the studies checked, an unresolved V gene covers under half of the shortfall, and the cause of the remainder is unknown. From that table come the V and J calls and clone size; the DNA was used to work out D and trimming. For this sample the table gives about 130,000 clones, of which around three quarters were detected only once. Jointly, the top ten make up around 2.7% of the sample.

The study at large found these results: The only immune exposure information available for the cohort was CMV serostatus. The presence/absence analyses assumed that sequencing depth was roughly uniform across donors, and that assumption may not be true. A later analysis found that most CMV-associated TCR beta chains appeared HLA-restricted, with HLA associations seemingly driven largely by CMV exposure. Compared with equally common non-associated chains, HLA-associated TCR beta chains in a later analysis were more clonally expanded and had lower generation probabilities. A further reported finding was that TCR beta sequences accurately predicted the HLA-A and HLA-B alleles for most subjects in the first cohort. Because HLA typing was unavailable for some donors at each locus, only the typed subset was used in association tests. A total of roughly 160 TCR beta chains were listed by the study as associated with cytomegalovirus. Linkage disequilibrium might explain the correlated functional status among segregating V segments, but an unknown experimental factor could not be excluded. In this cohort, only TCR beta chains were sequenced, and detectable features were limited by the absence of alpha or paired-chain data. A later analysis found that TCR association rates varied across HLA loci, with DRB1 alleles showing the most associated TCRs and HLA-C alleles the fewest. A cluster of highly shared sequence variants was judged likely to represent a technical artifact of the sequencing pipeline. About 17 rarely observed V segments, including chromosome 9 orphons, were excluded from the earlier analysis of a few hundred of the donors because counts were too low. Strong co-occurrence of HLA alleles, especially DR and DQ, made assigning TCR associations to individual alleles difficult. According to a later analysis, parvovirus B19, influenza, CMV and Epstein-Barr virus appeared linked to several top co-occurrence clusters. In vitro tests confirmed that three of the cytomegalovirus-associated TCR beta chains recognize cytomegalovirus antigens. The classifier was reported to diagnose cytomegalovirus status with high specificity and sensitivity in both the original and validation cohorts. According to the authors, the approach could potentially be generalized to other disease states and immunological phenotypes. Most TCR sequences were observed very rarely across donors, whereas some public TCRs were present in many individuals. Compared with the 666-donor mean, donors in an Asian-associated ancestry cluster had fewer N-insertions in productive TCRs, according to a later genetic analysis. The 87-base-pair reads could not distinguish some IMGT-functional V segments, including TRBV6-2 and TRBV6-3, so those segments were excluded. An association between a missense DCLRE1C variant and V-gene and J-gene trimming of TCR beta chains was found in a later genetic analysis and replicated in an independent cohort. In an earlier analysis of about 540 of the donors, most TCR beta V segments were observed in productive rearrangements about 87% or about 30% of the time, broadly matching IMGT annotations. In a later analysis, over 15,000 TCR beta sequences were associated with specific HLA alleles at a false discovery rate of 0.05.

The sequence joins TRBV6-5 to TRBJ1-1; TRBD1 is perhaps the D gene, given 6 matching bases. Sequenced material: PBMCs. The source is a woman in her sixties or seventies in good health and CMV-seropositive. The CDR3 has the sequence CASTLDSEAFF. The DNA sequence reads TGTGCCAGCACCCTGGACAGTGAAGCTTTCTTT.